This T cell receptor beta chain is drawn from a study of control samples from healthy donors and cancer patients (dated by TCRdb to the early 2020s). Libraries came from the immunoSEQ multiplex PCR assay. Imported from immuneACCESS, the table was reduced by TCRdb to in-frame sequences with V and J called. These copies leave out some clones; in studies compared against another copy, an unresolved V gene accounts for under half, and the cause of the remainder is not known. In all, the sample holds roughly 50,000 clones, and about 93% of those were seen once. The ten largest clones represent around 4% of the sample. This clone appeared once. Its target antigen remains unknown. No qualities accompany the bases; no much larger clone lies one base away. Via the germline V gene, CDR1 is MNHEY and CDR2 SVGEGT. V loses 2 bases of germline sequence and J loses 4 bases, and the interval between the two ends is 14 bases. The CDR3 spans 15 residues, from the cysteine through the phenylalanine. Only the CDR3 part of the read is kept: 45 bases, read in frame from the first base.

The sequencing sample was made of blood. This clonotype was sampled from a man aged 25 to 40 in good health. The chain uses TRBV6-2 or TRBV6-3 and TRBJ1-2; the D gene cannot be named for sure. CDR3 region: CASSYGEDGLYGYTF. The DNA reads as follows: TGTGCCAGCAGTTACGGGGAGGACGGTCTCTATGGCTACACCTTC.